This T cell receptor (beta chain) was sequenced for a study of technical replicates of blood from a handful of donors. Germline lookup yields CDR1 MNHEY and CDR2 SVGAGI. Trimming left V 5 bases short and J 4 bases short, with 14 bases between. The CDR3 extends over 15 amino acids. Libraries were prepared by immunoSEQ multiplex PCR; TCRdb keeps only in-frame clonotypes and omits some of them. The data hold 65,000 to 70,000 clones, with approximately 89% observed a single time. Input material: PBMCs. The TCR comes from a human donor in good health. Some clones in this sample may be carry-over from other donors' samples. The chain is built from TRBV6-5 and TRBJ1-4; no clear D gene. CDR3 DNA: TGTGCCAGCAGTCCCGGAGGCAGAAATAATGAAAAACTGTTTTTT. Translation: CASSPGGRNNEKLFF.